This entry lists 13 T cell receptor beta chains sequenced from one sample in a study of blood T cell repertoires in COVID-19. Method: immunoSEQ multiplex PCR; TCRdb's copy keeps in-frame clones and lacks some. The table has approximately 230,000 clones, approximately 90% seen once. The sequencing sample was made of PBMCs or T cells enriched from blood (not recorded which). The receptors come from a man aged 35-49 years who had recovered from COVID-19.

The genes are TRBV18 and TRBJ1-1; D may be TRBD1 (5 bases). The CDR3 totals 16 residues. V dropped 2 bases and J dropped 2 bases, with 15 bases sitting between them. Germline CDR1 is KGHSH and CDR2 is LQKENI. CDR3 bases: TGTGCCAGCTCACCAACCAGGCGGGGGGTCAACACTGAAGCTTTCTTT. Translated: CASSPTRRGVNTEAFF.

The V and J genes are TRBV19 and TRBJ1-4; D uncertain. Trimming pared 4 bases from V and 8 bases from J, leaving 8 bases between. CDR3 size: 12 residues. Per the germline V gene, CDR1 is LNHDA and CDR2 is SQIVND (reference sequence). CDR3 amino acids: CASSTQAEKLFF. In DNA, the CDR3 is TGTGCCAGTAGTACGCAGGCCGAAAAACTGTTTTTT.

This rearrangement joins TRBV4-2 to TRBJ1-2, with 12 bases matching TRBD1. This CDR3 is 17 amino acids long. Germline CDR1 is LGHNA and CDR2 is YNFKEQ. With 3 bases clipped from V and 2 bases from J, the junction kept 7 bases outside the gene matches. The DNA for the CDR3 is TGTGCCAGCAGCCAGGCGGGACAGGGGGCGCAAAACTATGGCTACACCTTC. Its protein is CASSQAGQGAQNYGYTF.

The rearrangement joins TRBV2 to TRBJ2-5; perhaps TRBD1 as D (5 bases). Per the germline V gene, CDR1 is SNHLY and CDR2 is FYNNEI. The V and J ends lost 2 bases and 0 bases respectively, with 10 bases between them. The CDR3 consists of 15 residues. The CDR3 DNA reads TGTGCCAGCAGTGAATGGTCAGGGTACCAAGAGACCCAGTACTTC. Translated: CASSEWSGYQETQYF.

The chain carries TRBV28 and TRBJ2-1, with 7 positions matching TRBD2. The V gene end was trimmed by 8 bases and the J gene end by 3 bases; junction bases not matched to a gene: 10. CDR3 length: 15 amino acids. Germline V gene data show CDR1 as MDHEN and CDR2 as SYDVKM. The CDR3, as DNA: TGTGCCAGCTCGTCAGGCGGGAGCCGCTACAATGAGCAGTTCTTC. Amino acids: CASSSGGSRYNEQFF.

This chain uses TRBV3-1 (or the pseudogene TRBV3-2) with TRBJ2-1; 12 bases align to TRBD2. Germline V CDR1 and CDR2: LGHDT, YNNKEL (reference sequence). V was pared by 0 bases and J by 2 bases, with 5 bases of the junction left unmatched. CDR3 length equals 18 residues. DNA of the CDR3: TGTGCCAGCAGCCAAGATTGGGCTAGCGGGGGGGCCTACAATGAGCAGTTCTTC. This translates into CASSQDWASGGAYNEQFF.

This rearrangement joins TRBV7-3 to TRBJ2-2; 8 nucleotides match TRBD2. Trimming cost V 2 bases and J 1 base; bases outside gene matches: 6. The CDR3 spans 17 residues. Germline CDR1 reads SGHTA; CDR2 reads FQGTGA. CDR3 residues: CASSLYSRGENTGELFF. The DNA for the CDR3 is TGTGCCAGCAGCTTATACTCGCGGGGGGAGAACACCGGGGAGCTGTTTTTT.

The CDR3 reads CASSQDRVNEKLFF. The DNA for the CDR3 is TGTGCCAGCTCCCAGGACAGGGTAAATGAAAAACTGTTTTTT. The V gene is TRBV7-2, the J gene TRBJ1-4; 8 positions agree with TRBD1. Germline CDR1 SGHTA, CDR2 FQGNSA. V lost 8 bases, J lost 5 bases, and 7 bases stayed unmatched. This CDR3 has 14 amino acids.

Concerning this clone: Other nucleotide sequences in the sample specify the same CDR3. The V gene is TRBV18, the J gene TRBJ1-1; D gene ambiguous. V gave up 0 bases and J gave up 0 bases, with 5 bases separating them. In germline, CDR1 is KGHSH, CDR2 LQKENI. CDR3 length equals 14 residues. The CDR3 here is CASSPPSMNTEAFF. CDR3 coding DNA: TGTGCCAGCTCACCACCGAGTATGAACACTGAAGCTTTCTTT. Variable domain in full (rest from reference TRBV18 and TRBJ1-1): NAGVMQNPRHLVRRRGQEARLRCSPMKGHSHVYWYRQLPEEGLKFMVYLQKENIIDESGMPKERFSAEFPKEGPSILRIQQVVRGDSAAYFCASSPPSMNTEAFFGQGTRLTVV.

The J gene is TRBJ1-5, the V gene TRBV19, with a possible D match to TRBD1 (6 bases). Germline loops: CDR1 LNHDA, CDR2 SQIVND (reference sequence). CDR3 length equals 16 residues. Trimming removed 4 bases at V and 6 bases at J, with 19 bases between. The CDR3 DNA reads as TGTGCCAGTAGTACGCACAGGGAAGGGGGTCGTCAGCCCCAGCATTTT. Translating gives CASSTHREGGRQPQHF.

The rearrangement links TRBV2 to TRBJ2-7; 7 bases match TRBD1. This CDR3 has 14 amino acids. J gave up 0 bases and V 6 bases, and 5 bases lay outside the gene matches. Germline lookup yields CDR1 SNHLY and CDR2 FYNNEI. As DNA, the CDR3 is TGTGCCAGCAGCGCTGACAGGGCCTCCTACGAGCAGTACTTC. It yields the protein CASSADRASYEQYF. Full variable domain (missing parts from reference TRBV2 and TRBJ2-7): EPEVTQTPSHQVTQMGQEVILRCVPISNHLYFYWYRQILGQKVEFLVSFYNNEISEKSEIFDDQFSVERPDGSNFTLKIRSTKLEDSAMYFCASSADRASYEQYFGPGTRLTVT.

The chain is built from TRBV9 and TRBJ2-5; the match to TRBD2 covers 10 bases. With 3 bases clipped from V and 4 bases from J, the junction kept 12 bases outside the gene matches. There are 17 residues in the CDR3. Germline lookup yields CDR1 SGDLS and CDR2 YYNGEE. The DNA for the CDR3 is TGTGCCAGCAGCGCGACTAGGGCTAGCGGGGGTGGAGAGACCCAGTACTTC. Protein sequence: CASSATRASGGGETQYF.

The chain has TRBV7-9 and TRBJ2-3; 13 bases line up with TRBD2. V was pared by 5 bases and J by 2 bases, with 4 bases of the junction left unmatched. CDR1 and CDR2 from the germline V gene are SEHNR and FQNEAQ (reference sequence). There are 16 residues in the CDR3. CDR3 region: CASSRTSGGFTDTQYF. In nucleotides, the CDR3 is TGTGCCAGCAGCCGGACTAGCGGGGGATTCACAGATACGCAGTATTTT.